This T cell receptor beta chain stems from a study of blood T cell repertoires in COVID-19. Overall study: T cells, B-cell-depleted T cells, or PBMCs provided the cDNA or gDNA that served as material.

The CDR3 loop spans 16 amino acids. Germline V gene data show CDR1 as MNHEY and CDR2 as SMNVEV (reference sequence). Trimming stripped 7 bases from V and 5 bases from J, with 23 bases between. Using immunoSEQ multiplex PCR, the repertoire was profiled, and TCRdb retains in-frame clones only, with some absent. The data show about 210,000 clones, 84% seen once. Sequencing was carried out using peripheral blood. This chain joins TRBV27 and TRBJ1-2; D is perhaps TRBD1 (5 bases). This receptor was taken from a woman older than 75 with COVID-19, enrolled during active disease. CDR3 sequence: CASTGLGAAGGYGYTF. CDR3 bases: TGTGCCAGCACTGGGTTAGGGGCCGCCGGTGGATATGGCTACACCTTC.